The 12 T cell receptor beta chains presented below share a single source sample, sequenced in a study of shared clonotypes between healthy human individuals (dated by TCRdb to the early 2020s). To prepare the library, the immunoSEQ multiplex PCR assay was applied. What TCRdb holds here is the immuneACCESS table cut down to in-frame rearrangements. Part of the clones is not present; checked against another copy, under half of the missing clones reflect an unresolved V gene, and the others are unexplained. Counted in this sample were some 2,500,000 clones; under 95% of them appeared once. Roughly 0.36% of the sample is held by the ten biggest clonotypes. The specimen was naive CD4+ T cells from PBMCs. The sample's cell subset or site label, decoded: CD45RA+ positively selected. These TCRs come from a man aged 18-30 years in good health. Some clones in this sample may be carry-over from other donors' samples.

This clone was observed once. The chain couples TRBV27 to TRBJ2-2; maybe TRBD1 (5 bases). The V end was cut by 3 bases, the J end by 5 bases, with 19 bases between. CDR1 and CDR2 from the germline V gene are MNHEY and SMNVEV (reference sequence). The CDR3 runs 17 residues. CDR3: CASSFFSVGQRTGELFF. DNA of the CDR3: TGTGCCAGCAGTTTCTTTTCGGTCGGACAACGGACCGGGGAGCTGTTTTTT.

This rearrangement joins TRBV6-5 to TRBJ1-2; possible D gene TRBD1, 5 bases. Trimming took off 5 bases at V and 14 bases at J, with 18 bases between the two ends. The CDR3 loop spans 12 amino acids. CDR1 MNHEY and CDR2 SVGAGI come from the germline V gene. For the CDR3, the DNA is TGTGCCAGCAGTAGACTTAGACAGCCCAAGACCTTC. Protein sequence: CASSRLRQPKTF.

V is TRBV2 and J is TRBJ1-5, with 9 bases aligning to TRBD1. Germline CDR1 is SNHLY and CDR2 is FYNNEI. The V segment lost 4 bases and the J segment 6 bases; nucleotides outside the gene matches: 7. The CDR3 contains 15 residues. The CDR3 protein is CASSVRTGEGQPQHF. In DNA form, the CDR3 reads TGTGCCAGCAGTGTCCGGACAGGGGAAGGTCAGCCCCAGCATTTT.

Turning to this clone: The sample has other DNA sequences that encode this CDR3 too. In nucleotides, the CDR3 is TGTGCCAGCTCACCATGGGTCGGCGACGAGCAGTACTTC. Translated, it gives CASSPWVGDEQYF. The chain uses TRBV18 and TRBJ2-7; D is undetermined. Germline CDR1 and CDR2: KGHSH and LQKENI. With 2 bases removed from V and 5 bases from J, the gap between germline ends came to 10 bases. This CDR3 is built from 13 residues.

The chain carries TRBV6-1 and TRBJ2-1, with 7 bases aligning to TRBD2. CDR1 and CDR2 from the germline V gene are MNHNS and SASEGT. The CDR3 has 15 amino acids. Trimming cost V 7 bases and J 3 bases; bases outside gene matches: 9. The CDR3 protein is CASTQWGLHYNEQFF. CDR3 DNA sequence: TGTGCCAGCACCCAATGGGGACTACACTACAATGAGCAGTTCTTC.

The CDR3, as DNA: TGTGCCAGCAGCCCAGGGAGGGACCAGCAGTACTTC. This encodes CASSPGRDQQYF. The rearrangement uses TRBV5-4 and TRBJ2-5, with 7 bases that match TRBD2. CDR1 and CDR2 from the germline V gene are SGHNT and YYREEE (reference sequence). Trimming took 4 bases from V and 11 from J; bases not matched to a gene: 8. The CDR3 consists of 12 residues.

This clone was seen a few times. In the same sample, other DNA sequences code for this CDR3. This sequence joins TRBV11-3 and TRBJ1-1; D is uncertain. The germline CDR1 and CDR2 sequences are SGHNT and YENEEA. CDR3 length: 13 residues. V lost 4 bases and J lost 1, with 7 bases in between. CDR3 nucleotides: TGTGCCAGCAGCTCAACAGAGAACACTGAAGCTTTCTTT. Translation: CASSSTENTEAFF.

V and J are TRBV28 and TRBJ1-4, with D perhaps matching TRBD1 (5 bases). Germline V lookup: CDR1 MDHEN, CDR2 SYDVKM. Deletions cut 8 bases from V and 4 bases from J, with 17 bases between. The CDR3 length is 15 residues. CDR3 nucleotides: TGTGCCAGCGGGCGCCAGGGAGCCGTTAATGAAAAACTGTTTTTT. Its translation: CASGRQGAVNEKLFF.

As to this clone: The sample has other DNA sequences that encode this CDR3 too. This rearrangement joins TRBV6-1 to TRBJ1-1; D remains ambiguous. V was trimmed by 2 bases and J by 0 bases, leaving 4 bases between them. Germline V lookup: CDR1 MNHNS, CDR2 SASEGT. The CDR3 sequence is 13 residues long. The CDR3 DNA is TGTGCCAGCAGTGAACAATTGAACACTGAAGCTTTCTTT. Translated: CASSEQLNTEAFF.

This chain links TRBV6-1 with TRBJ2-1; D is perhaps TRBD2 (5 bases). Between the trimmed V and J ends, which lost 11 bases and 14 bases, there was a span of 16 bases. CDR3 length: 10 residues. The germline gives CDR1 MNHNS, CDR2 SASEGT. The DNA for the CDR3 is TGTGCCCGAGGGTTGCGGCTAAAGTTCTTC. Translated: CARGLRLKFF.

The chain has TRBV6-5 and TRBJ2-2; either TRBD1 or TRBD2 may supply D (7 bases each). Germline V lookup: CDR1 MNHEY, CDR2 SVGAGI. This CDR3 region has 15 residues. Trimming took off 6 bases at V and 4 bases at J, with 15 bases between the two ends. The CDR3 protein is CASRGRGRGTGELFF. CDR3 DNA sequence: TGTGCCAGCAGGGGGAGGGGGCGCGGCACCGGGGAGCTGTTTTTT.

The V and J genes are TRBV11-3 and TRBJ2-1; maybe TRBD2 (6 bases). Trimming removed 4 bases from V and 10 bases from J, with 14 bases in between. This CDR3 is built from 13 residues. Germline assignment: CDR1 SGHNT and CDR2 YENEEA. CDR3 sequence: CASSSTPLAEQFF. CDR3 nucleotide sequence: TGTGCCAGCAGCTCCACACCACTAGCCGAGCAGTTCTTC.